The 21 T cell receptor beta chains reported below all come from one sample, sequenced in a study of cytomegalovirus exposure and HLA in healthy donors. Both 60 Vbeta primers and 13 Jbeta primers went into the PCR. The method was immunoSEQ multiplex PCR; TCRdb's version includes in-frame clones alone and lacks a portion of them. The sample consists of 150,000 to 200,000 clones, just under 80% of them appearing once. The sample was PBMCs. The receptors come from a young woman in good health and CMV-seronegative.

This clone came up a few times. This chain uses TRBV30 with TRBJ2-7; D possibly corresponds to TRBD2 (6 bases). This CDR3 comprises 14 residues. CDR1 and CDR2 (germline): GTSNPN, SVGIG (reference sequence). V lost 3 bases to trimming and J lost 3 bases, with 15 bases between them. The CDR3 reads CAWSKGGVSYEQYF. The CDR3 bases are TGTGCCTGGAGCAAGGGAGGAGTGAGCTACGAGCAGTACTTC.

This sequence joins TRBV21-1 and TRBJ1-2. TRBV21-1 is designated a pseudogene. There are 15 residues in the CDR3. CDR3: CASSKGVFEGYGYTF. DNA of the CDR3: TGTGCCAGCAGCAAAGGAGTCTTTGAGGGTTATGGCTACACCTTC.

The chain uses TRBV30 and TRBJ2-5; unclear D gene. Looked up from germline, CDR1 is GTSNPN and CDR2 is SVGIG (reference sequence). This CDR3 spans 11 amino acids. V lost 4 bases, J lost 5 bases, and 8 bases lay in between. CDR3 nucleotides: TGTGCCTGGACCGCCCGGGAGACCCAGTACTTC. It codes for CAWTARETQYF.

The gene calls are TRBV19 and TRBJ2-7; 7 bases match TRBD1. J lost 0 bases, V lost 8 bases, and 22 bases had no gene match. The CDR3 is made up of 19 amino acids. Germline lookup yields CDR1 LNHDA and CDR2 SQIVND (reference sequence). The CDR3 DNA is TGTGCCAGTTCGGATAGTATCCGGACAGGTCTATTGAGCTCCTACGAGCAGTACTTC. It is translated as CASSDSIRTGLLSSYEQYF.

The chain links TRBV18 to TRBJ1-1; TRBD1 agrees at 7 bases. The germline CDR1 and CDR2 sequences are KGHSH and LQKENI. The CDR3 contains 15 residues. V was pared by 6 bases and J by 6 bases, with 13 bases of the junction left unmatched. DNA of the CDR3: TGTGCCAGCTCCCCGGGGAGGTCGCAGGGGGCTGAAGCTTTCTTT. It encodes CASSPGRSQGAEAFF.

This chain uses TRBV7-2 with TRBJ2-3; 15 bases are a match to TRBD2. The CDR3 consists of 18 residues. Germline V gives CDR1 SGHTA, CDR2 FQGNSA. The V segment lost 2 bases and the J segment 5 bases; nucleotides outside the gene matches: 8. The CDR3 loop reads CASSLSGTSGGSRDTQYF. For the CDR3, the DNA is TGTGCCAGCAGCTTATCCGGGACTAGCGGGGGGTCCAGAGATACGCAGTATTTT. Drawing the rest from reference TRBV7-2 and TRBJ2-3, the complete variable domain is GAGVSQSPSNKVTEKGKDVELRCDPISGHTALYWYRQSLGQGLEFLIYFQGNSAPDKSGLPSDRFSAERTGGSVSTLTIQRTQQEDSAVYLCASSLSGTSGGSRDTQYFGPGTRLTVL.

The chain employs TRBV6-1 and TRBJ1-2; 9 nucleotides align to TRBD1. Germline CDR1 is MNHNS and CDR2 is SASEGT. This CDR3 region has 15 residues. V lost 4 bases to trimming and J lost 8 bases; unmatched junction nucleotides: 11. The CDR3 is CASSAPGQGPLGYTF. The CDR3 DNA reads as TGTGCCAGCAGTGCACCGGGACAGGGCCCCCTGGGCTACACCTTC.

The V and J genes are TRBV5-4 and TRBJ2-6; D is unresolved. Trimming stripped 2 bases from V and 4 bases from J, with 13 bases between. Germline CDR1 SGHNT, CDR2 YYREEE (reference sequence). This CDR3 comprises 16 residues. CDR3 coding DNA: TGTGCCAGCAGCTTAGTTTCAGGCTCCGGGGCCAACGTCCTGACTTTC. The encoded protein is CASSLVSGSGANVLTF. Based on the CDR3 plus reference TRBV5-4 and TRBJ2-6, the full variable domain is ETGVTQSPTHLIKTRGQQVTLRCSSQSGHNTVSWYQQALGQGPQFIFQYYREEENGRGNFPPRFSGLQFPNYSSELNVNALELDDSALYLCASSLVSGSGANVLTFGAGSRLTVL.

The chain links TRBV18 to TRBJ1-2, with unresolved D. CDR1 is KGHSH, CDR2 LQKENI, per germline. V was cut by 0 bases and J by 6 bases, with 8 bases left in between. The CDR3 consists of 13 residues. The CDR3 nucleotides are TGTGCCAGCTCACCACCCTTTTCTGATGGCTACACCTTC. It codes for CASSPPFSDGYTF.

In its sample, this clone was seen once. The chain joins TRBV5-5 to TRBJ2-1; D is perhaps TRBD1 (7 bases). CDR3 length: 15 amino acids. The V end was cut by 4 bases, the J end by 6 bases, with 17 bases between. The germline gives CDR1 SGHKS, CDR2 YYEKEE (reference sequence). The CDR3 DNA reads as TGTGCCAGCAGCCGGCCCTTCAGGGGGGCCAATGAGCAGTTCTTC. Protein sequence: CASSRPFRGANEQFF.

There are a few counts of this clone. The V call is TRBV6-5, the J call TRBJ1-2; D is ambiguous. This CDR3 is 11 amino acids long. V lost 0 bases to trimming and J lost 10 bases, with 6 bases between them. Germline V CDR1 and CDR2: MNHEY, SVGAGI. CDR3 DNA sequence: TGTGCCAGCAGTTACTCTGGCTCCTACACCTTC. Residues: CASSYSGSYTF.

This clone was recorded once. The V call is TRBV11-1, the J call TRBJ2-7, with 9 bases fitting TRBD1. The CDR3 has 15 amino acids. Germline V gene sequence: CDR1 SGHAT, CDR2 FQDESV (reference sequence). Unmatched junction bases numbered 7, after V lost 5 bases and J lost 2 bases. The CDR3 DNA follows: TGTGCCAGCAGCCCACAGGACAGGGGTACCTACGAGCAGTACTTC. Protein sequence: CASSPQDRGTYEQYF.

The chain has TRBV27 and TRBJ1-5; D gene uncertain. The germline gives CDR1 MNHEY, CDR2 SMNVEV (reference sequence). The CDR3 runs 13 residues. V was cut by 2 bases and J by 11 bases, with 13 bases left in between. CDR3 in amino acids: CASSLIQHTTQHF. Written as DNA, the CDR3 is TGTGCCAGCAGTTTAATTCAACACACGACCCAGCATTTT.

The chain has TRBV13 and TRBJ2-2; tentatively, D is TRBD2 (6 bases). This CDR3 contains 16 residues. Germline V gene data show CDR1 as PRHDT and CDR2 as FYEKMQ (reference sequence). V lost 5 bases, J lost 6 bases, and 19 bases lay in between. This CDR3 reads CASSPLGWGVPGELFF. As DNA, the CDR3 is TGTGCCAGCAGCCCCCTGGGCTGGGGGGTCCCCGGGGAGCTGTTTTTT.

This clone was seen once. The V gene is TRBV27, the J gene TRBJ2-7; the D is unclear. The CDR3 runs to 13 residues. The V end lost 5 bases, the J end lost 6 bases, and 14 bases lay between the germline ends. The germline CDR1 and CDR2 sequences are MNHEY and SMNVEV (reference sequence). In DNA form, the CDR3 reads TGTGCCAGCAGTCCCCCCCGCAGGCTCGAGCAGTACTTC. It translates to CASSPPRRLEQYF.

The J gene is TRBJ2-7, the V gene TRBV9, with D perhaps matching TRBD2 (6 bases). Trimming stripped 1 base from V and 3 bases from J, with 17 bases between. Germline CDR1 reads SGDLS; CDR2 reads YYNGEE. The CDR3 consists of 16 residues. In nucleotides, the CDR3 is TGTGCCAGCAGCGTAAATAGTGCGCGGGGTCTCTACGAGCAGTACTTC. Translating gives CASSVNSARGLYEQYF.

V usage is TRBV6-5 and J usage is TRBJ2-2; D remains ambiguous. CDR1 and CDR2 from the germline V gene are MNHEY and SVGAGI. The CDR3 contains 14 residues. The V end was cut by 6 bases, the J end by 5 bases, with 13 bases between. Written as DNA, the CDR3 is TGTGCCAGCAGACACCTCCCCGGGACCGGGGAGCTGTTTTTT. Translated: CASRHLPGTGELFF.

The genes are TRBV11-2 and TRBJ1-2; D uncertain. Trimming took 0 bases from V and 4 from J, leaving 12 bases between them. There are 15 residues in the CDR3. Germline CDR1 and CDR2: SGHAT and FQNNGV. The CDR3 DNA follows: TGTGCCAGCAGCTTAGAGGCAGGTTTCACCTATGGCTACACCTTC. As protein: CASSLEAGFTYGYTF.

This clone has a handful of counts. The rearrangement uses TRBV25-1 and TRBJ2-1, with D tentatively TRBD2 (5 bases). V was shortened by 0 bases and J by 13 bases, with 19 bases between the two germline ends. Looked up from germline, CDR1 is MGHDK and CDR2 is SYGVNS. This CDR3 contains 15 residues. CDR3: CASSEYPAGPRAQFF. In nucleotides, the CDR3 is TGTGCCAGCAGTGAATACCCGGCGGGCCCCCGGGCCCAGTTCTTC.

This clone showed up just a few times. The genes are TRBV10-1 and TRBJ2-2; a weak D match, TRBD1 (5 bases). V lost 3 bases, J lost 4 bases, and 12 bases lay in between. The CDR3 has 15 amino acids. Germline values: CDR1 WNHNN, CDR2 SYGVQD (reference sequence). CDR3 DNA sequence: TGCGCCAGCAGTGATCACAGGTCGGCCACCGGGGAGCTGTTTTTT. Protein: CASSDHRSATGELFF.

The CDR3 nucleotides read TGTGCCAGCAGTGAACACGGGACTGAAGCTTTCTTT. This translates into CASSEHGTEAFF. The chain carries TRBV25-1 and TRBJ1-1; no clear D gene. Germline V gene data show CDR1 as MGHDK and CDR2 as SYGVNS. The CDR3 is 12 residues long. Trimming shortened V by 2 bases and J by 5 bases, and 6 bases separated the two germline ends.